The subject of this entry is one TCR beta chain. No antigen is known for it. Looked up from germline, CDR1 is MNHEY and CDR2 is SVGEGT. This CDR3 comprises 18 residues. J lost 5 bases, V lost 2 bases, and 10 bases had no gene match. This specimen belongs to a study of blood T cells in healthy people across ages. Study results and limitations: Unsorted PBMCs ruled out conclusive naive versus antigen-experienced comparison.

Alongside a J-beta primer mix, a sample-barcoded 5' primer served in a second PCR lasting roughly 7 to 11 cycles. One entry per CDR3 protein results from TCRdb running MiXCR on the 5' RACE reads. The sample records approximately 800,000 distinct CDR3 sequences, 46% being singletons. The rearrangement links TRBV6-2 or TRBV6-3 to TRBJ2-4, with 12 bases identical to TRBD2. The TCR comes from a man older than 75 in good health. Material: blood. The chain's CDR3 is CASSYHLAGGIHENIQYF. The CDR3 bases are TGTGCCAGCAGTTACCACCTAGCGGGAGGGATTCATGAAAACATTCAGTACTTC.